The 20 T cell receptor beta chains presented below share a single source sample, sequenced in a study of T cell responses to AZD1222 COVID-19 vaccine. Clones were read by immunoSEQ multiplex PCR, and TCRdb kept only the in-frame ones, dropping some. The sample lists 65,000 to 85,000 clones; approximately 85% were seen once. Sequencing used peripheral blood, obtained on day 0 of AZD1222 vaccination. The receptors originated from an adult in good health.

CDR3 in DNA: TGTGCCAGCAGCATTAGACAGGGGACTGGGGCCAACGTCCTGACTTTC. Its translation: CASSIRQGTGANVLTF. The chain links TRBV5-4 to TRBJ2-6; 8 positions match TRBD1. Germline V gives CDR1 SGHNT, CDR2 YYREEE (reference sequence). V was clipped by 4 bases and J by 2 bases; unmatched bases: 5. The CDR3 loop spans 16 amino acids.

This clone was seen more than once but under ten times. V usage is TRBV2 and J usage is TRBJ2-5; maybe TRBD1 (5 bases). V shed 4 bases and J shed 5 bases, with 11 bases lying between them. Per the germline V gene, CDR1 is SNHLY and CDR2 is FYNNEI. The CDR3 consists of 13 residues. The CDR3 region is CASSVGALETQYF. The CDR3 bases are TGTGCCAGCAGTGTAGGGGCCTTGGAGACCCAGTACTTC.

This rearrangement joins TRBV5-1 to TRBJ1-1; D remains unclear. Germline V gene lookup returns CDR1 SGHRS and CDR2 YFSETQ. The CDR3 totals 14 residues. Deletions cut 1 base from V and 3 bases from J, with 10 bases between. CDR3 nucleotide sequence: TGCGCCAGCAGCTTGCATCCCGCGGACACTGAAGCTTTCTTT. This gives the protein CASSLHPADTEAFF.

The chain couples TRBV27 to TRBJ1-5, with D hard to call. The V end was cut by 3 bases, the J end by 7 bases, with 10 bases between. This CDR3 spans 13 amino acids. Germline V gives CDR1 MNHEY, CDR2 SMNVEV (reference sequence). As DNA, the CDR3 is TGTGCCAGCAGTTTTGTACCCCGACAGCCCCAGCATTTT. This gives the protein CASSFVPRQPQHF.

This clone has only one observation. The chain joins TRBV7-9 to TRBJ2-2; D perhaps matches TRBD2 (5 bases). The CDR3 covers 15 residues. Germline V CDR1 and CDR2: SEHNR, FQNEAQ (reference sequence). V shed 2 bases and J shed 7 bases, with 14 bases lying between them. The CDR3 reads CASSLRGPAGGELFF. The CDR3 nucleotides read TGTGCCAGCAGCTTACGAGGGCCTGCTGGCGGGGAGCTGTTTTTT.

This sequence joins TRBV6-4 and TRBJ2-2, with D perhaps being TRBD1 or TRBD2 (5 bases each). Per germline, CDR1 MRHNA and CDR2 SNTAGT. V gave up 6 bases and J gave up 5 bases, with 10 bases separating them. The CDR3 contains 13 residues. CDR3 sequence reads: CASRGTLTGELFF. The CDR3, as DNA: TGTGCCAGCAGGGGGACGTTAACCGGGGAGCTGTTTTTT.

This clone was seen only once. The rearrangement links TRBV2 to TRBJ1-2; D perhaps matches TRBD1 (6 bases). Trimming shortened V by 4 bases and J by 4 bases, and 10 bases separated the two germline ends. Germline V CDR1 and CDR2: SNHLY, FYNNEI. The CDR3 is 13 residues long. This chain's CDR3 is CASSAQGSYGYTF. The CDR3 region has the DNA TGTGCCAGCAGTGCGCAGGGGTCCTATGGCTACACCTTC.

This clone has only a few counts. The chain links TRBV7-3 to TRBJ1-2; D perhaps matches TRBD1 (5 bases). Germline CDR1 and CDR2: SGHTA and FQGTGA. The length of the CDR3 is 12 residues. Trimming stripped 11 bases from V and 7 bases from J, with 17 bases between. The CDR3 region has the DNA TGTGCCTGCGCGGGGGAGTATCGTGGCTACACCTTC. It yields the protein CACAGEYRGYTF.

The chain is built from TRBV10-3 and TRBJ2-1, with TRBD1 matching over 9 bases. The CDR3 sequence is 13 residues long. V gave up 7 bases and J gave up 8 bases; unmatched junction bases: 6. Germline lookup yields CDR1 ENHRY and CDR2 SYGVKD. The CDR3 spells CAITGQGKDEQFF. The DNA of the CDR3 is TGTGCCATCACCGGACAGGGGAAGGATGAGCAGTTCTTC.

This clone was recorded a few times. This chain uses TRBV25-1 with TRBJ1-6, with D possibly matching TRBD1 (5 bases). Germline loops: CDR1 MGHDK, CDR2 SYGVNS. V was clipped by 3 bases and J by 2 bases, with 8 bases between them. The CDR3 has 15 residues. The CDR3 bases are TGTGCCAGCAGTGAGAGGGGACCCTATAATTCACCCCTCCACTTT. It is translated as CASSERGPYNSPLHF. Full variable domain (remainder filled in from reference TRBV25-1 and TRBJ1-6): EADIYQTPRYLVIGTGKKITLECSQTMGHDKMYWYQQDPGMELHLIHYSYGVNSTEKGDLSSESTVSRIRTEHFPLTLESARPSHTSQYLCASSERGPYNSPLHFGNGTRLTVT.

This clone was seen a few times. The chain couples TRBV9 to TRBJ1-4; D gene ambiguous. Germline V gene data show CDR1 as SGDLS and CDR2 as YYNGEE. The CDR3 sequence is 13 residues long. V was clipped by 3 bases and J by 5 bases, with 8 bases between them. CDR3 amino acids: CASSARPNEKLFF. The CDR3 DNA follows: TGTGCCAGCAGCGCCCGGCCAAATGAAAAACTGTTTTTT.

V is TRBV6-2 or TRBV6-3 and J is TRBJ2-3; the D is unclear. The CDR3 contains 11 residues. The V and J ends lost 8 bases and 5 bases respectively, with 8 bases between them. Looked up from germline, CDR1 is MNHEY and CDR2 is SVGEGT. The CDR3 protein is CASGRLDTQYF. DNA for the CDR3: TGTGCCAGCGGCCGCTTAGATACGCAGTATTTT.

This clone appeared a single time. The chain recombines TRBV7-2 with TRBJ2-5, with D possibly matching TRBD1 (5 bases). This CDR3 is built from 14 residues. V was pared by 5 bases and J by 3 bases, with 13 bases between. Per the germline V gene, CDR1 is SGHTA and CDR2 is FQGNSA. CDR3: CASSPFGREETQYF. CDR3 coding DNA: TGTGCCAGCAGCCCATTCGGCAGGGAAGAGACCCAGTACTTC.

Here the CDR3 DNA reads TGTGCCAGCAGCATACAGGGGGCGGTGGGGATTTTTGATGAGCAGTACTTC. Residues: CASSIQGAVGIFDEQYF. The chain links TRBV9 to TRBJ2-7; TRBD1 matches 9 bases. This CDR3 comprises 17 residues. Trimming at V came to 4 bases and at J to 7 bases, leaving 18 bases not matched to a gene. CDR1 and CDR2 from the germline V gene are SGDLS and YYNGEE.

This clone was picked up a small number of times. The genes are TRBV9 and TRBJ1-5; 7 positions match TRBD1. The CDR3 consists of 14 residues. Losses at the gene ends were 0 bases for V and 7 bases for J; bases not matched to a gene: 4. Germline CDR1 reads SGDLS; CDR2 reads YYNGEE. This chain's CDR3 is CASSVEGGEQPQHF. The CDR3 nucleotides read TGTGCCAGCAGCGTAGAAGGGGGCGAGCAGCCCCAGCATTTT.

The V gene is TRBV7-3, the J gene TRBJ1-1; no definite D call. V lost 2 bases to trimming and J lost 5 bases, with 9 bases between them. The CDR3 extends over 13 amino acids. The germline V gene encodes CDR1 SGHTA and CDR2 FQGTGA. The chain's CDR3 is CASSLSWGTEAFF. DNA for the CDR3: TGTGCCAGCAGCTTATCGTGGGGTACTGAAGCTTTCTTT.

CDR3: CASSVYLYTDTQYF. CDR3 DNA sequence: TGTGCCAGCAGCGTATATTTGTACACAGATACGCAGTATTTT. The chain recombines TRBV9 with TRBJ2-3; D gene unclear. The germline CDR1 and CDR2 sequences are SGDLS and YYNGEE. Trimming took off 1 base at V and 2 bases at J, with 8 bases between the two ends. The CDR3 sequence is 14 residues long.

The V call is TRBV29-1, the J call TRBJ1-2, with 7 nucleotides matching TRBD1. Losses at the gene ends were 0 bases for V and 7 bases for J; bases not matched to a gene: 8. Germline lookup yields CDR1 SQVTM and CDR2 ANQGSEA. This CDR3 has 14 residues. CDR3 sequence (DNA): TGCAGCGTTGAAGATCGAGGGGGCGCAGTTGGCTACACCTTC. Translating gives CSVEDRGGAVGYTF.

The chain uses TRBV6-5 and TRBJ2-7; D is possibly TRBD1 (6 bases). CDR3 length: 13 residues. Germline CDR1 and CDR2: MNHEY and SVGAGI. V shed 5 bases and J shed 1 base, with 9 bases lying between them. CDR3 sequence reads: CASSRGGSYEQYF. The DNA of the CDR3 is TGTGCCAGCAGTAGAGGGGGATCCTACGAGCAGTACTTC.

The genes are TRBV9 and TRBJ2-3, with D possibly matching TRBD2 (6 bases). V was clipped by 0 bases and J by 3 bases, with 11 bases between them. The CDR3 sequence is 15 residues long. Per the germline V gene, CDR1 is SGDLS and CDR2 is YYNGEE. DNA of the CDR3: TGTGCCAGCAGCGTAGTTTCCGGGGGAACAGATACGCAGTATTTT. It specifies CASSVVSGGTDTQYF.